What follows are 30 T cell receptor beta chains derived from one specimen sequenced in a study of T cells in Graves' hyperthyroidism and ophthalmopathy. There were TCR beta CDR3 regions amplified from RNA transcripts. During a first-round RT-PCR of the TCR CDR3, the HTBI primer set was used. TCRdb recomputed calls from the multiplex PCR reads with MiXCR, one row per CDR3 protein. This table holds fewer than 700,000 distinct CDR3 sequences, approximately 17% found once. The source material was blood. All receptors derive from a woman under 30 with Graves' ophthalmopathy.

V gene TRBV7-8 combines with J gene TRBJ1-4; perhaps TRBD1 as D (5 bases). There are 16 residues in the CDR3. Per germline, CDR1 SGHVS and CDR2 FQNEAQ. V was shortened by 4 bases and J by 0 bases, with 12 bases between the two germline ends. CDR3 loop: CASSSAGGATNEKLFF. The CDR3 DNA sequence: TGTGCCAGCAGCTCCGCGGGGGGTGCAACTAATGAAAAACTGTTTTTT.

The J gene is TRBJ1-2, the V gene TRBV7-2, with D maybe TRBD1 (5 bases). The germline gives CDR1 SGHTA, CDR2 FQGNSA. V lost 5 bases to trimming and J lost 4 bases, with 11 bases between them. This CDR3 is 13 amino acids long. Here the CDR3 DNA reads TGTGCCAGCAGCCGGGACCCGGTCTATGGCTACACCTTC. It is translated as CASSRDPVYGYTF. The variable domain in full, with the rest retrieved from reference TRBV7-2 and TRBJ1-2, is GAGVSQSPSNKVTEKGKDVELRCDPISGHTALYWYRQSLGQGLEFLIYFQGNSAPDKSGLPSDRFSAERTGGSVSTLTIQRTQQEDSAVYLCASSRDPVYGYTFGSGTRLTVV.

At least ten counts were recorded for this clonotype. The chain links TRBV30 to TRBJ2-5; D might be TRBD2 (5 bases). The CDR3 has 13 amino acids. V was shortened by 0 bases and J by 5 bases, with 10 bases between the two germline ends. The germline gives CDR1 GTSNPN, CDR2 SVGIG (reference sequence). The CDR3 is CAWSVSRGETQYF. The CDR3 DNA reads as TGTGCCTGGAGTGTATCCCGAGGGGAGACCCAGTACTTC.

This clonotype was seen only a few times. The chain couples TRBV11-2 to TRBJ1-6; no definite D call. Germline V gives CDR1 SGHAT, CDR2 FQNNGV. V was cut by 1 base and J by 9 bases, with 16 bases left in between. CDR3 size: 16 residues. CDR3 loop: CASSLAGTAGSSPLHF. For the CDR3, the DNA is TGTGCCAGCAGCTTAGCCGGAACGGCCGGGTCTTCACCCCTCCACTTT.

In this sample, this clonotype turned up many times. The rearrangement links TRBV20-1 to TRBJ2-2, with D uncertain. The CDR3 is 13 residues long. Germline-derived CDR1 and CDR2 are DFQATT and SNEGSKA (reference sequence). V lost 5 bases, J lost 1 base, and 8 bases lay in between. The CDR3 protein is CSAPLGNTGELFF. The CDR3 coding sequence is TGCAGTGCTCCCCTCGGGAACACCGGGGAGCTGTTTTTT.

This clonotype has ten or more counts. The J gene is TRBJ2-1, the V gene TRBV3-1, with 10 nucleotides matching TRBD2. Germline lookup yields CDR1 LGHDT and CDR2 YNNKEL (reference sequence). CDR3 length: 16 amino acids. V was clipped by 0 bases and J by 8 bases; unmatched bases: 7. The DNA for the CDR3 is TGTGCCAGCAGCCAAGATACGGCTAGCGGGAGCTATGAGCAGTTCTTC. It encodes CASSQDTASGSYEQFF.

Only a few counts were recorded for this clonotype. The chain has TRBV24-1 and TRBJ2-5; D might be TRBD1 or TRBD2, each matching 5 bases. This CDR3 spans 14 amino acids. The germline V and J ends were trimmed by 0 bases and 1 base, with 5 bases remaining between them. Germline V gives CDR1 KGHDR, CDR2 SFDVKD. The CDR3 loop reads CATSDLGGQETQYF. The CDR3 DNA reads as TGTGCCACCAGTGATTTGGGGGGCCAAGAGACCCAGTACTTC.

The V call is TRBV14, the J call TRBJ2-1, with 12 bases fitting TRBD2. V dropped 3 bases and J dropped 10; count of bases not matched to a gene: 7. Germline V CDR1 and CDR2: SGHDN, FVKESK. The CDR3 runs to 15 residues. The CDR3 region is CASSQGLAGFWEQFF. CDR3 in DNA: TGTGCCAGCAGCCAGGGACTAGCGGGCTTTTGGGAGCAGTTCTTC.

This clonotype came up a few times. The V call is TRBV5-4, the J call TRBJ2-4; TRBD1 might be the D (6 bases). Germline V gene data show CDR1 as SGHNT and CDR2 as YYREEE (reference sequence). The CDR3 sequence is 16 residues long. The ends were cut back, 4 bases at V and 0 bases at J, with 14 bases in the middle. CDR3 residues: CASSPKGVGAKNIQYF. In nucleotides, the CDR3 is TGTGCCAGCAGCCCCAAGGGGGTGGGAGCCAAAAACATTCAGTACTTC.

The V call is TRBV2, the J call TRBJ2-7; tentative D call: TRBD1 (6 bases). The CDR3 is 14 amino acids. Germline CDR1 and CDR2: SNHLY and FYNNEI. Trimming took off 2 bases at V and 1 base at J, with 9 bases between the two ends. CDR3 amino acids: CASSELRGSYEQYF. In DNA form, the CDR3 reads TGTGCCAGCAGTGAATTGAGGGGGTCCTACGAGCAGTACTTC.

This chain connects TRBV27 to TRBJ2-3, with 7 nucleotides matching TRBD2. This CDR3 region has 15 residues. Per germline, CDR1 MNHEY and CDR2 SMNVEV (reference sequence). Trimming cost V 1 base and J 1 base; bases outside gene matches: 2. CDR3 loop: CASSLWAGGTDTQYF. The CDR3 nucleotides read TGTGCCAGCAGTTTATGGGCGGGAGGCACAGATACGCAGTATTTT.

The sample holds many counts of this clonotype. The chain couples TRBV2 to TRBJ1-6; D not resolved. Per germline, CDR1 SNHLY and CDR2 FYNNEI. The CDR3 runs 14 residues. Trimming took off 8 bases at V and 6 bases at J, with 14 bases between the two ends. CDR3 amino acids: CASLPAGTNSPLHF. CDR3 bases: TGTGCCAGCCTCCCCGCTGGAACTAATTCACCCCTCCACTTT.

This clonotype was seen many times. The genes are TRBV6-6 and TRBJ2-1; TRBD2 agrees at 10 bases. Trimming took 2 bases from V and 4 from J; bases not matched to a gene: 5. Per germline, CDR1 MNHNY and CDR2 SVGAGI (reference sequence). This CDR3 is built from 16 residues. CDR3 sequence (DNA): TGTGCCAGCAGTTACAAGACTAGCGGGTCTTACAATGAGCAGTTCTTC. Translation gives CASSYKTSGSYNEQFF.

The sample holds many counts of this clonotype. This sequence joins TRBV29-1 and TRBJ2-7, with TRBD1 identical over 7 bases. Germline V gene data show CDR1 as SQVTM and CDR2 as ANQGSEA. Trimming removed 1 base from V and 5 bases from J; junction bases left unmatched: 5. The CDR3 is 13 amino acids. In DNA form, the CDR3 reads TGCAGCGTTGAAGCGGCGACAGGGAACGAGCAGTACTTC. It specifies CSVEAATGNEQYF.

This clonotype was observed a few times. The rearrangement joins TRBV19 to TRBJ2-1; tentative D call: TRBD2 (7 bases). CDR1 is LNHDA, CDR2 SQIVND, per germline (reference sequence). The CDR3 runs to 15 residues. V was shortened by 9 bases and J by 0 bases, with 15 bases between the two germline ends. CDR3 protein: CASSRGTTSYNEQFF. CDR3 in DNA: TGTGCCAGCTCGAGGGGGACTACCTCCTACAATGAGCAGTTCTTC.

This clonotype occurred many times. The chain couples TRBV20-1 to TRBJ2-7, with D possibly matching TRBD1 (6 bases). Germline CDR1 is DFQATT and CDR2 is SNEGSKA (reference sequence). The CDR3 extends over 12 amino acids. V was pared by 3 bases and J by 7 bases, with 13 bases between. The CDR3 DNA sequence: TGCAGTGCTAGGTCACAGGGTCGGGAGCAGTACTTC. As protein: CSARSQGREQYF.

Ten or more counts support this clonotype. This chain connects TRBV2 to TRBJ1-6; TRBD1 matches at 7 bases. Germline V gene lookup returns CDR1 SNHLY and CDR2 FYNNEI. This CDR3 has 14 amino acids. V shed 7 bases and J 10 bases; nucleotides not matched to a gene: 10. The chain's CDR3 is CASTLSTGRSPLHF. CDR3 nucleotide sequence: TGTGCCAGCACCCTCTCGACAGGGCGATCACCCCTCCACTTT. The complete variable domain, with remaining parts taken from reference TRBV2 and TRBJ1-6, reads EPEVTQTPSHQVTQMGQEVILRCVPISNHLYFYWYRQILGQKVEFLVSFYNNEISEKSEIFDDQFSVERPDGSNFTLKIRSTKLEDSAMYFCASTLSTGRSPLHFGNGTRLTVT.

A remark on this clonotype: Since a much larger clone is just one base distant, this may be a read error. The chain employs TRBV29-1 and TRBJ2-3; TRBD2 aligns across 7 bases. J lost 3 bases, V lost 6 bases, and 12 bases had no gene match. Germline lookup yields CDR1 SQVTM and CDR2 ANQGSEA. This CDR3 region has 15 residues. The DNA for the CDR3 is TGCAGCGTCGAGGAGGGACTATCGCTAACAGATACGCAGTATTTT. Protein product: CSVEEGLSLTDTQYF.

The chain has TRBV2 and TRBJ1-5, with TRBD1 identical over 7 bases. Germline V gene sequence: CDR1 SNHLY, CDR2 FYNNEI. The CDR3 runs 15 residues. J gave up 4 bases and V 2 bases, and 5 bases lay outside the gene matches. The CDR3 is CASSERRQGNQPQHF. As DNA, the CDR3 is TGTGCCAGCAGTGAACGTCGACAGGGTAATCAGCCCCAGCATTTT.

This clonotype was counted many times. The V call is TRBV6-1, the J call TRBJ2-5; D perhaps matches TRBD2 (5 bases). CDR1 is MNHNS and CDR2 is SASEGT in the germline V gene. V was pared by 2 bases and J by 1 base, with 11 bases between. The CDR3 is made up of 15 amino acids. The CDR3 sequence: CASSEMIGSQETQYF. CDR3 DNA: TGTGCCAGCAGTGAAATGATAGGGAGCCAAGAGACCCAGTACTTC.

The genes are TRBV5-1 and TRBJ2-5, with D possibly TRBD2 on 8 matching bases. The CDR3 spans 15 residues. The V gene's germline CDR1 is SGHRS and CDR2 YFSETQ. Trimming took off 3 bases at V and 4 bases at J, with 16 bases between the two ends. The CDR3 loop is CASSSGGGQTETQYF. The CDR3 nucleotides read TGCGCCAGCAGCTCCGGGGGGGGACAGACAGAGACCCAGTACTTC.

This clonotype has a count of ten or more. For the CDR3, the DNA is TGTGCCAGCAGCTTTCGAGAGGGATACTACGAGCAGTACTTC. Translated: CASSFREGYYEQYF. The rearrangement joins TRBV7-2 to TRBJ2-7, with a tentative D call TRBD2 (5 bases). Deletions cut 3 bases from V and 3 bases from J, with 12 bases between. The CDR3 is made up of 14 amino acids. Germline lookup yields CDR1 SGHTA and CDR2 FQGNSA.

This clonotype has a count of ten or more. The chain links TRBV27 to TRBJ1-5; 9 bases are shared with TRBD1. The germline CDR1 and CDR2 sequences are MNHEY and SMNVEV (reference sequence). The CDR3 sequence is 18 residues long. Trimming cost V 0 bases and J 1 base; bases outside gene matches: 7. The CDR3 reads CASSLSRTGVASNQPQHF. CDR3 nucleotides: TGTGCCAGCAGTTTATCGAGGACAGGGGTGGCGAGCAATCAGCCCCAGCATTTT.

This clonotype was detected only once. The junction differs from germline at one of its ends, possibly a read error. The chain joins TRBV5-1 to TRBJ2-2; 7 positions match TRBD1. The CDR3 sequence is 14 residues long. In germline, CDR1 is SGHRS, CDR2 YFSETQ. CDR3 DNA: TGCGTCAGCAGCTGCGACAGGGTAACCGGGGAGCTGTTTTTT. Encoded protein: CVSSCDRVTGELFF. Based on the CDR3 plus reference TRBV5-1 and TRBJ2-2, the full variable domain is KAGVTQTPRYLIKTRGQQVTLSCSPISGHRSVSWYQQTPGQGLQFLFEYFSETQRNKGNFPGRFSGRQFSNSRSEMNVSTLELGDSALYLCVSSCDRVTGELFFGEGSRLTVL.

This clonotype appeared many times. The chain has TRBV7-2 and TRBJ2-7, with D unresolved. CDR1 and CDR2 (germline): SGHTA, FQGNSA. V lost 5 bases and J lost 4, with 12 bases in between. This CDR3 region has 13 residues. The CDR3 sequence: CASSPQGYYEQYF. CDR3 sequence (DNA): TGTGCCAGCAGCCCCCAAGGGTATTACGAGCAGTACTTC.

Regarding this clonotype: The germline gene is not matched at one end of the junction; a read error may be the cause. The chain combines TRBV4-1 with TRBJ2-5; 10 positions match TRBD2. Per germline, CDR1 MGHRA and CDR2 YSYEKL. The CDR3 is made up of 21 amino acids. The CDR3 sequence: CASSPPNLAGGIVSMQETQYF. CDR3 nucleotides: TGTGCCAGCTCACCACCTAACTTAGCGGGAGGAATTGTTTCTATGCAAGAGACCCAGTACTTC.

This clonotype was counted a few times. The CDR3: CASSLSWAQSTYGYTF. In DNA form, the CDR3 reads TGTGCCAGCAGTTTATCCTGGGCCCAGAGTACCTATGGCTACACCTTC. This chain joins TRBV27 and TRBJ1-2; D is ambiguous. The CDR3 totals 16 residues. Between the trimmed V and J ends, which lost 0 bases and 4 bases, there was a span of 15 bases. Germline CDR1 is MNHEY and CDR2 is SMNVEV (reference sequence).

This clonotype was detected only a few times. The J gene is TRBJ2-3, the V gene TRBV5-4; the match to TRBD2 covers 10 bases. The CDR3 covers 14 residues. Germline CDR1 SGHNT, CDR2 YYREEE (reference sequence). V was pared by 3 bases and J by 7 bases, with 5 bases of the junction left unmatched. The CDR3 region is CASSSSGGTYTQYF. CDR3 nucleotide sequence: TGTGCCAGCAGCTCTAGCGGGGGCACGTATACGCAGTATTTT.

This clonotype was recorded once. The rearrangement joins TRBV7-9 to TRBJ2-3, with D tentatively TRBD2 (5 bases). The CDR3 is 16 residues long. Germline V gene data show CDR1 as SEHNR and CDR2 as FQNEAQ (reference sequence). V lost 4 bases, J lost 4 bases, and 18 bases lay in between. The CDR3 reads CASSSISGIHADTQYF. In nucleotides, the CDR3 is TGTGCCAGCAGCTCGATCTCCGGGATACACGCAGATACGCAGTATTTT.

On this clonotype itself: This could be a read error, since a much larger clone is one nucleotide away. The V gene is TRBV19, the J gene TRBJ2-6; D remains unclear. The CDR3 spans 14 residues. Germline CDR1 and CDR2: LNHDA and SQIVND (reference sequence). This CDR3 reads CASSTPTLRHVPTF. In DNA form, the CDR3 reads TGTGCCAGTAGTACCCCGACTCTCCGACACGTCCCGACTTTC.